The clone carrying this TCR beta chain is identified as medium-sized from frequency. What it recognizes is unknown. The CDR3 sequence is 14 residues long. The coding DNA is unavailable. Germline V gene sequence: CDR1 KGHSH, CDR2 LQKENI. The repertoire was sequenced with immunoSEQ multiplex PCR; TCRdb's copy has only in-frame clones and lacks some. This table lists around 2,300 clones. The sample belongs to a study of synovial regulatory T cells in juvenile arthritis. Study findings and constraints: Largely private between patients, iaTreg TCR repertoires showed partial overlap with synovial Teff and blood CPL repertoires.

Synovial fluid was collected with matched peripheral blood from each patient with active arthritis. The roughly eleven donors had active juvenile idiopathic arthritis, with 3 polyarticular and 8 oligoarticular cases. The sample taken for sequencing was Treg cells from the synovium. The receptor was isolated from a donor aged 2-30 years with juvenile idiopathic arthritis. The chain carries TRBV18 and TRBJ1-2; the TCRdb D gene call, TRBD1, has no DNA to confirm it. The CDR3 is CASRVTGNNYGYTF.